The entry that follows covers one TCR beta chain sequence. Antigen specificity is unknown. Profiled with immunoSEQ multiplex PCR; TCRdb holds only in-frame clones, not every one. Of tens of thousands of clones listed, approximately 90% are singletons. V lost 4 bases to trimming and J lost 5 bases; unmatched junction nucleotides: 9. Germline CDR1 and CDR2: SGHRS and YFSETQ. This CDR3 comprises 14 residues. This specimen comes from a study of lymphopenia after photon versus proton radiotherapy. General observations from the study: Photon-treated patients lost naive T cells and TCR diversity; proton-treated stayed stable. Post-nadir diversity loss with photons came from oligoclonal expansion, particularly CD8+ Temra cells. In patients who died, overall survival fell as post-nadir TCR diversity dropped more.

The material was peripheral blood, obtained from a patient treated with photon-based radiotherapy. The chain joins TRBV5-1 to TRBJ2-7; 7 bases agree with TRBD1. This TCR was sampled from a man aged 55 to 70 with cholangiocarcinoma. For the CDR3, the DNA is TGCGCCAGCAGCCCTACTCCGACAGGGAACGAGCAGTACTTC. It yields the protein CASSPTPTGNEQYF.